Listed here is a single TCR beta chain. This entry comes from a study of blood T cell repertoires in COVID-19. Study-level background: Both acute and convalescent COVID-19 samples were obtained from the United States, Italy and Spain.

With V trimmed by 4 bases and J by 6 bases, 4 bases remained unmatched. Germline values: CDR1 SGHRS, CDR2 YFSETQ. This CDR3 spans 13 amino acids. Those enrolled in Seattle joined during active infection and were followed longitudinally afterward. Only in-frame clones appear in the TCRdb table, and some are missing; sequencing was by immunoSEQ multiplex PCR. The sample has 98,000 or so clones, approximately 88% seen once. Sequenced input: peripheral blood. The chain carries TRBV5-1 and TRBJ2-7; 10 nucleotides agree with TRBD1. The receptor comes from a man in his 60s with COVID-19, enrolled during active disease. CDR3 residues: CASSPRDRGEQYF. The CDR3 bases are TGCGCCAGCAGCCCCCGGGACAGGGGCGAGCAGTACTTC.